This T cell receptor (beta chain) was obtained from a study of blood T cell repertoires in COVID-19. As for the study in general: Sample material is recorded as cDNA or gDNA derived from T cells, B-cell-depleted T cells, or PBMCs.

The data were produced by immunoSEQ multiplex PCR, yet TCRdb's version contains in-frame clones alone and is incomplete. The data show a few hundred thousand clones, over 75% seen once. V shed 3 bases, J shed 2 bases, and the junction held 14 bases outside the gene matches. Germline values: CDR1 WNHNN, CDR2 SYGVQD (reference sequence). The CDR3 spans 18 residues. This clonotype originated in a middle-aged woman who had been exposed to COVID-19. Sequenced material: PBMCs or T cells enriched from blood (not recorded which). The V gene is TRBV10-1, the J gene TRBJ2-3; TRBD1 agrees at 7 bases. CDR3 loop: CASSDLVIGDRDTDTQYF. The CDR3 DNA reads as TGCGCCAGCAGTGATTTGGTGATTGGGGACAGAGACACAGATACGCAGTATTTT.